This TCR beta chain stems from a study of T cell responses to AZD1222 COVID-19 vaccine. Trimming removed 6 bases from V and 4 bases from J; junction bases left unmatched: 5. This CDR3 spans 14 amino acids. The germline gives CDR1 SNHLY, CDR2 FYNNEI. Measured with immunoSEQ multiplex PCR; TCRdb has only the in-frame clones, and not every one. The sample has roughly 69,000 clones, 75% to 85% seen once; the top ten hold roughly an eighth. V is TRBV2 and J is TRBJ2-7, with TRBD2 matching over 11 bases. The material was peripheral blood, obtained 28 days after the second AZD1222 dose. The source is an adult who received the AZD1222 COVID-19 vaccine. CDR3 amino acids: CASRPGLAAYEQYF. The CDR3 DNA is TGTGCCAGCAGACCGGGACTAGCGGCTTACGAGCAGTACTTC.